A selection of T cell receptor beta chains follows, all from one sample in a study of metastatic and nonmetastatic thyroid tumors. TCRdb re-called the PCR reads with MiXCR. The sample includes 9,500 or so clones, around 33% of them seen just once. The sequencing input was tumor tissue. The origin of the receptors is a female donor with papillary thyroid cancer or a benign thyroid nodule (not recorded which). Some clones in this sample may be carry-over from other donors' samples. The conserved cysteine and the conserved F or W are not part of the CDR3 here. A D gene is named only where the DNA matches it firmly.

TRBD1	TRBJ1-4	TRBV3-1	ASTRDRGGEKLF
NA	TRBJ1-5	TRBV19	ASSSLNQPQH
NA	TRBJ2-7	TRBV6-1	ASSESKYEQY
NA	TRBJ1-2	TRBV24-1	ATSELTGSGYT
TRBD1	TRBJ2-2	TRBV9	ASSVAPGQGVTGELF
TRBD1	TRBJ1-2	TRBV6-1	ATQGALSYGYT
NA	TRBJ1-1	TRBV28	ASSLPRVEAF
NA	TRBJ2-1	TRBV2	ASSEGPGPGTGERF
NA	TRBJ2-3	TRBV5-6	ASSLERQFKQY
NA	TRBJ1-2	TRBV30	AWTRGGVNNGYT
NA	TRBJ2-7	TRBV28	ASRQDTYEQY
NA	TRBJ1-5	TRBV6-1	ASSELRSAILNQPQH
TRBD1	TRBJ2-7	TRBV2	AREDRGEQY
NA	TRBJ1-5	TRBV28	ASSFPGHSNQPQH
TRBD2	TRBJ2-2	TRBV11-3	ASSPSGRSSTGELF
TRBD1	TRBJ1-3	TRBV6-1	ASSFTGVGNTIY
TRBD2	TRBJ2-2	TRBV6-1	ASSSLAGAAVGELF
NA	TRBJ1-4	TRBV27	ASNRASSTNEKLF
NA	TRBJ2-1	TRBV11-2	ASSPIAVGPVEQF
NA	TRBJ1-2	TRBV12-3/TRBV12-4	ASSLSAGGRGYT
NA	TRBJ2-7	TRBV6-2/TRBV6-3	VSSSGSFYEQY
NA	TRBJ1-2	TRBV7-2	ASSLNYGYT
TRBD2	TRBJ2-1	TRBV19	ASSTQKGGLAFNEQF
NA	TRBJ1-2	TRBV19	ASSIDGRYGYT
NA	TRBJ2-7	TRBV6-2/TRBV6-3	ASSYSGAYEQY
TRBD1	TRBJ1-4	TRBV7-2	ASSLGPGQEKLF
NA	TRBJ2-2	TRBV24-1	ATRPGVASENTGELF
NA	TRBJ2-5	TRBV5-1	ASSVQETQY
TRBD2	TRBJ2-1	TRBV7-9	ASSHGLAGHNEQF
TRBD1	TRBJ1-6	TRBV11-2	ASSWSGTGAAPLH
NA	TRBJ1-4	TRBV12-3/TRBV12-4	ASSFQDELF
TRBD2	TRBJ2-1	TRBV20-1	SADGSSSRRGGSYNEQF
NA	TRBJ2-2	TRBV6-4	ASSEGATTGELF
NA	TRBJ2-3	TRBV30	AWSFPGLGTQY
TRBD1	TRBJ2-7	TRBV14	ASSPWTGDYEQY
NA	TRBJ2-7	TRBV20-1	SARGPSSYEQY
NA	TRBJ1-2	TRBV28	ASRAIWGYGYT
TRBD1	TRBJ2-7	TRBV25-1	ASNRGAKCRYDQY
TRBD2	TRBJ2-3	TRBV4-1	ASRPTALAGGRTDTQY
NA	TRBJ2-1	TRBV19	ASSPTLTGTLFYNEQF
NA	TRBJ2-7	TRBV5-1	ASSLADEQY
TRBD2	TRBJ2-6	TRBV7-3	ASSPQLAGSSGANVLT
NA	TRBJ2-2	TRBV3-1	ASRQQGTGELF